The 25 T cell receptor beta chains in this list originate from one sample, sequenced in a study of vaccination and CD4 T cells after COVID-19. The Oncomine TCR Beta short-read assay sequenced DNA from cultured CD4+ T cells. TCRdb passed the PCR reads through MiXCR, listing each CDR3 protein once. This sample has about 26,000 distinct CDR3 sequences, with about 50% found just once. The treatment denotes: approximately 10-day PBMC culture with coronavirus spike peptide pools or control peptides (ViraFEST assay). The antigens of these receptors remain unknown. The sample in question was CD4+ T cells from blood, cultured in vitro, obtained before SARS-CoV-2 vaccination. The receptors here all came from a human donor who received a COVID-19 vaccine.

This clonotype was recorded a few times. V gene TRBV6-1 combines with J gene TRBJ1-5; 9 bases match TRBD1. The CDR3 runs to 16 residues. Germline CDR1 reads MNHNS; CDR2 reads SASEGT. V gave up 8 bases and J gave up 7 bases; unmatched junction bases: 15. The DNA for the CDR3 is TGTGCCAGCGTACAGGGGGCAGGACTAGGCAGCCAGCCCCAGCATTTT. Its protein product is CASVQGAGLGSQPQHF.

The chain has TRBV12-3 or TRBV12-4 and TRBJ2-7; tentatively, D is TRBD1 (6 bases). This CDR3 comprises 15 residues. V dropped 6 bases and J dropped 2 bases, with 17 bases sitting between them. The CDR3 nucleotides are TGTGCCAGCAGAGAAGGGGGAGACATAGCCTACGAGCAGTACTTC. Its translation: CASREGGDIAYEQYF.

The rearrangement links TRBV7-3 to TRBJ2-3, with D hard to call. Germline V gene sequence: CDR1 SGHTA, CDR2 FQGTGA. V was clipped by 2 bases and J by 4 bases, with 7 bases between them. The CDR3 contains 13 residues. The CDR3 reads CASSLFIADTQYF. The CDR3 DNA is TGTGCCAGCAGCTTATTTATCGCAGATACGCAGTATTTT.

The chain is built from TRBV20-1 and TRBJ2-3; perhaps D is TRBD1 or TRBD2 (5 bases each). Germline CDR1 is DFQATT and CDR2 is SNEGSKA (reference sequence). The germline V and J ends were trimmed by 5 bases and 2 bases, with 23 bases remaining between them. The CDR3 extends over 17 amino acids. The CDR3 here is CSAVPDIGTVYTDTQYF. In DNA, the CDR3 is TGCAGTGCTGTTCCAGATATCGGGACGGTTTACACAGATACGCAGTATTTT.

The chain is built from TRBV5-8 and TRBJ2-5; tentatively, D is TRBD1 or TRBD2 (5 bases each). Germline CDR1 is SGHTS and CDR2 is YDEGEE. V was trimmed by 0 bases and J by 4 bases, leaving 10 bases between them. This CDR3 spans 14 amino acids. The CDR3 sequence is CASSLERGAETQYF. The CDR3 DNA reads as TGTGCCAGCAGCTTGGAACGGGGCGCAGAGACCCAGTACTTC.

The chain links TRBV5-1 to TRBJ1-1; no firm D call. The CDR3 runs 15 residues. The V gene lost 0 bases and the J gene lost 4 bases, with 13 bases spanning the gap. In germline, CDR1 is SGHRS, CDR2 YFSETQ. CDR3 DNA sequence: TGCGCCAGCAGCTTGGTGCTGGGTGTGGGCACTGAAGCTTTCTTT. Encoded protein: CASSLVLGVGTEAFF.

The chain joins TRBV14 to TRBJ1-2; a possible D gene is TRBD1 (6 bases). The CDR3 is 14 residues long. Germline V gene lookup returns CDR1 SGHDN and CDR2 FVKESK. Trimming took off 1 base at V and 7 bases at J, with 13 bases between the two ends. Written as DNA, the CDR3 is TGTGCCAGCAGCCAAGCAAGGGGGGGTTCTGGCTACACCTTC. Amino acids: CASSQARGGSGYTF.

V usage is TRBV11-3 and J usage is TRBJ2-5; D remains ambiguous. The ends were cut back, 1 base at V and 5 bases at J, with 20 bases in the middle. The CDR3 is 17 amino acids. Germline loops: CDR1 SGHNT, CDR2 YENEEA. CDR3 sequence (DNA): TGTGCCAGCAGCTTAGGCAGGCGGCCCCTGTATGAGGAGACCCAGTACTTC. It yields the protein CASSLGRRPLYEETQYF.

This clonotype has only a few counts. V usage is TRBV30 and J usage is TRBJ1-6; 7 positions agree with TRBD1. V lost 1 base, J lost 2 bases, and 2 bases stayed unmatched. This CDR3 contains 15 residues. The germline V gene encodes CDR1 GTSNPN and CDR2 SVGIG (reference sequence). In DNA, the CDR3 is TGTGCCTGGAGTGGACAGGGTGCCTATAATTCACCCCTCCACTTT. The encoded protein is CAWSGQGAYNSPLHF.

The rearrangement links TRBV30 to TRBJ1-4; D remains unclear. CDR3 length equals 13 residues. Trimming removed 0 bases from V and 6 bases from J, with 8 bases in between. Germline V gene sequence: CDR1 GTSNPN, CDR2 SVGIG (reference sequence). CDR3 in amino acids: CAWSVARYEKLFF. The CDR3 DNA sequence: TGTGCCTGGAGTGTAGCCAGGTATGAAAAACTGTTTTTT.

This clonotype has only a few counts. The chain employs TRBV24-1 and TRBJ2-5; no definite D call. The germline V gene has CDR1 KGHDR and CDR2 SFDVKD. With 7 bases removed from V and 0 bases from J, the gap between germline ends came to 11 bases. The CDR3 sequence is 14 residues long. CDR3 in amino acids: CATSPAGYQETQYF. CDR3 nucleotide sequence: TGTGCCACCAGCCCGGCAGGATACCAAGAGACCCAGTACTTC.

CDR3 amino acids: CASSPLEVGLAAETQYF. The CDR3 nucleotides are TGTGCCAGCTCACCACTCGAGGTCGGACTAGCGGCGGAGACCCAGTACTTC. This rearrangement joins TRBV18 to TRBJ2-5, with 10 bases matching TRBD2. CDR1 is KGHSH, CDR2 LQKENI, per germline. The CDR3 is made up of 17 amino acids. The ends lost 1 base at V and 5 bases at J; junction bases unmatched: 10.

This chain joins TRBV20-1 and TRBJ2-3, with 11 bases identical to TRBD2. This CDR3 comprises 16 residues. J gave up 4 bases and V 5 bases, and 11 bases lay outside the gene matches. Germline V gene data show CDR1 as DFQATT and CDR2 as SNEGSKA (reference sequence). The CDR3 sequence: CSAPSSMTSGADTQYF. DNA for the CDR3: TGCAGTGCTCCAAGTTCAATGACTAGCGGGGCAGATACGCAGTATTTT.

The genes are TRBV10-1 and TRBJ2-7; 11 bases are shared with TRBD1. Unmatched junction bases numbered 2, after V lost 4 bases and J lost 6 bases. The CDR3 extends over 13 amino acids. Germline V gene lookup returns CDR1 WNHNN and CDR2 SYGVQD (reference sequence). CDR3 sequence: CASSGDRGGEQYF. CDR3 DNA: TGCGCCAGCAGTGGGGACAGGGGGGGCGAGCAGTACTTC.

The chain is built from TRBV6-1 and TRBJ1-2; possible D gene TRBD1, 6 bases. The germline V gene encodes CDR1 MNHNS and CDR2 SASEGT. Trimming left V 3 bases short and J 4 bases short, with 12 bases between. CDR3 length: 14 amino acids. CDR3 amino acids: CASSESGVLYGYTF. CDR3 bases: TGTGCCAGCAGTGAGTCAGGGGTTCTCTATGGCTACACCTTC.

This clonotype was observed a handful of times. V gene TRBV24-1 combines with J gene TRBJ2-7; 7 nucleotides agree with TRBD1. CDR1 and CDR2 (germline): KGHDR, SFDVKD. The CDR3 is made up of 14 amino acids. The ends lost 4 bases at V and 3 bases at J; junction bases unmatched: 5. The CDR3 nucleotides are TGTGCCACCAGTGAGGCAGGGGGTGTCTACGAGCAGTACTTC. Protein product: CATSEAGGVYEQYF.

The V and J genes are TRBV20-1 and TRBJ2-3; 8 nucleotides line up with TRBD2. The germline V gene has CDR1 DFQATT and CDR2 SNEGSKA (reference sequence). J lost 4 bases, V lost 5 bases, and 11 bases had no gene match. The CDR3 is made up of 15 amino acids. DNA for the CDR3: TGCAGTGCTCTGGCTGGCGGGGGGTCACCAGATACGCAGTATTTT. The encoded protein is CSALAGGGSPDTQYF.

V and J are TRBV29-1 and TRBJ1-2; D gene uncertain. There are 14 residues in the CDR3. Germline loops: CDR1 SQVTM, CDR2 ANQGSEA. With 1 base removed from V and 2 bases from J, the gap between germline ends came to 11 bases. In nucleotides, the CDR3 is TGCAGCGTTGAAGCCGGGGTAGGGAACTATGGCTACACCTTC. It is translated as CSVEAGVGNYGYTF.

The CDR3 reads CASSRQGPNSPLHF. CDR3 in DNA: TGTGCCAGCAGTCGACAGGGGCCTAATTCACCCCTCCACTTT. The rearrangement uses TRBV6-1 and TRBJ1-6; the match to TRBD1 covers 8 bases. V was clipped by 5 bases and J by 6 bases; unmatched bases: 3. CDR1 MNHNS and CDR2 SASEGT come from the germline V gene. CDR3 length equals 14 residues.

The chain has TRBV25-1 and TRBJ1-3; TRBD1 is a possible D gene (5 bases). Trimming shortened V by 6 bases and J by 0 bases, and 12 bases separated the two germline ends. There are 15 residues in the CDR3. Germline-derived CDR1 and CDR2 are MGHDK and SYGVNS. Written as DNA, the CDR3 is TGTGCCAGCAGCCTGACTGGGGCCTCTGGAAACACCATATATTTT. Its translation: CASSLTGASGNTIYF.

This clonotype showed up just a few times. CDR3: CSARSGVAEKLFF. CDR3 bases: TGCAGTGCTAGAAGTGGGGTGGCGGAAAAACTGTTTTTT. The chain combines TRBV20-1 with TRBJ1-4; no reliable D call. Germline values: CDR1 DFQATT, CDR2 SNEGSKA (reference sequence). V dropped 2 bases and J dropped 8 bases, with 12 bases sitting between them. This CDR3 has 13 residues.

This clonotype was seen more than once but under ten times. One end of the junction is discordant with germline, which a read error may explain. The gene calls are TRBV10-3 and TRBJ1-2, with no clear D. The length of the CDR3 is 15 residues. CDR1 and CDR2 (germline): ENHRY, SYGVKD. The CDR3 DNA reads as TGTGCCATCAGTGAGTCGTGGTCCACTAATTATGGCTACACCTTC. Its translation is CAISESWSTNYGYTF.

The rearrangement joins TRBV5-1 to TRBJ2-3; TRBD2 matches 11 bases. The germline V gene encodes CDR1 SGHRS and CDR2 YFSETQ. V was clipped by 0 bases and J by 3 bases; unmatched bases: 3. The CDR3 covers 16 residues. Here the CDR3 DNA reads TGCGCCAGCAGCTTGGACGTAGCGGGGGGGACAGATACGCAGTATTTT. This sequence encodes CASSLDVAGGTDTQYF.

This clonotype qualifies as large (0.1 to 1%). This chain joins TRBV7-3 and TRBJ1-6; no definite D call. Per germline, CDR1 SGHTA and CDR2 FQGTGA. There are 15 residues in the CDR3. Trimming took off 7 bases at V and 0 bases at J, with 10 bases between the two ends. The CDR3: CASTKSGSYNSPLHF. The CDR3 nucleotides read TGTGCCAGCACCAAGTCCGGCTCCTATAATTCACCCCTCCACTTT.

The CDR3 reads CASSQRGGSRNTQYF. As DNA, the CDR3 is TGTGCCAGCAGCCAACGGGGGGGCTCGAGGAATACGCAGTATTTT. The chain carries TRBV7-3 and TRBJ2-3; the match to TRBD2 covers 8 bases. Losses at the gene ends were 5 bases for V and 7 bases for J; bases not matched to a gene: 11. From germline, CDR1 is SGHTA and CDR2 FQGTGA. The CDR3 is made up of 15 amino acids.